This is a list of T cell receptor beta chains from one sample in a study of blood T cell repertoires in COVID-19. Libraries were prepared by immunoSEQ multiplex PCR; TCRdb keeps only in-frame clonotypes and omits some of them. The table records some 130,000 clones, 65% to 90% of them present only once. Sequenced material: peripheral blood. These receptors were obtained from a man older than 75 with acute or convalescent COVID-19. Both conserved end residues are part of each CDR3. D genes are given only for firm matches. Where a row states a size, it is once, few, many or the class of an expanded clone; other rows omit it.

TRBJ1-5,NA,TRBV20-1,NA,CSASQGKGNQPQHF,TGCAGTGCAAGTCAGGGGAAGGGCAATCAGCCCCAGCATTTT
TRBJ1-2,few,TRBV5-1,TRBD1,CASSLGRGVTYGYTF,TGCGCCAGCAGCTTGGGCAGGGGGGTTACCTATGGCTACACCTTC
TRBJ2-7,NA,TRBV11-2,NA,CASSLAGANNEQYF,TGTGCCAGCAGCTTAGCGGGAGCGAATAACGAGCAGTACTTC
TRBJ2-2,few,TRBV6-2/TRBV6-3,NA,CASSMAVATGELFF,TGTGCCAGCAGTATGGCGGTCGCTACCGGGGAGCTGTTTTTT
TRBJ1-2,NA,TRBV18,TRBD1,CASSEQGVDYGYTF,TGTGCCAGCTCAGAACAGGGGGTTGACTATGGCTACACCTTC
TRBJ1-3,NA,TRBV10-3,NA,CATQAGNQLRGNTIYF,TGTGCCACCCAAGCAGGGAATCAGCTTCGGGGAAACACCATATATTTT
TRBJ1-1,NA,TRBV6-4,NA,CASSHGDRPWPPDTEAFF,TGTGCCAGCAGTCACGGTGACAGACCTTGGCCACCGGACACTGAAGCTTTCTTT
TRBJ1-6,NA,TRBV4-1,NA,CASSQAVQGYSPLHF,TGCGCCAGCAGCCAAGCGGTTCAGGGCTATTCACCCCTCCACTTT
TRBJ1-5,NA,TRBV5-1,NA,CASSFDSYSNQPQHF,TGCGCCAGCAGCTTCGACAGTTATAGCAATCAGCCCCAGCATTTT
TRBJ1-5,NA,TRBV5-1,TRBD1,CASSPGQGNQPQHF,TGCGCCAGCAGCCCCGGACAGGGTAATCAGCCCCAGCATTTT
TRBJ1-2,many,TRBV10-3,NA,CAISESRGNYGYTF,TGTGCCATCAGTGAGTCAAGGGGGAACTATGGCTACACCTTC
TRBJ1-3,NA,TRBV18,TRBD1,CASSTTGLDSGNTIYF,TGTGCCAGCTCAACGACAGGGTTGGACTCTGGAAACACCATATATTTT
TRBJ1-1,NA,TRBV10-1,NA,CASSESSGLGTEAFF,TGCGCCAGCAGTGAGTCTTCAGGGCTGGGCACTGAAGCTTTCTTT
TRBJ1-6,NA,TRBV6-6,NA,CASSYPEGNSPLHF,TGTGCCAGCAGTTACCCGGAGGGAAATTCACCCCTCCACTTT
TRBJ2-7,NA,TRBV5-1,NA,CASSGGRQASSYEQYF,TGCGCCAGCAGCGGGGGCCGACAGGCCAGCTCCTACGAGCAGTACTTC
TRBJ1-1,NA,TRBV19,TRBD1,CASSGLQGATEAFF,TGTGCCAGTAGTGGCTTACAGGGGGCCACTGAAGCTTTCTTT
TRBJ2-1,NA,TRBV29-1,TRBD1,CSDHRGNSYNEQFF,TGCAGCGACCACAGGGGTAACTCCTACAATGAGCAGTTCTTC
TRBJ2-1,NA,TRBV29-1,TRBD2,CSVETSGGYNEQFF,TGCAGCGTTGAGACTAGCGGGGGATACAATGAGCAGTTCTTC
TRBJ2-2,once,TRBV2,TRBD1,CASSGTGSGTGELFF,TGTGCCAGCAGTGGGACAGGGTCGGGCACCGGGGAGCTGTTTTTT
TRBJ2-3,NA,TRBV2,NA,CASSLSLDTQYF,TGTGCCAGCAGTCTTAGCCTGGATACGCAGTATTTT
TRBJ1-5,NA,TRBV19,NA,CASSTQVQPQHF,TGTGCCAGTAGTACACAAGTCCAGCCCCAGCATTTT
TRBJ1-5,NA,TRBV6-1,TRBD1,CASSEARGGGNQPQHF,TGTGCCAGCAGTGAAGCAAGAGGGGGCGGCAATCAGCCCCAGCATTTT
TRBJ1-6,NA,TRBV10-3,NA,CAISGNSGGTNSPLHF,TGTGCCATCAGTGGCAACTCTGGAGGGACTAATTCACCCCTCCACTTT
TRBJ1-4,once,TRBV10-3,NA,CAISEDTLNEKLFF,TGTGCCATCAGTGAGGACACATTAAATGAAAAACTGTTTTTT
TRBJ1-2,few,TRBV19,NA,CASSSTRQGRGGYTF,TGTGCCAGTAGCTCCACCCGGCAGGGGCGTGGTGGCTACACCTTC
TRBJ2-2,NA,TRBV14,NA,CASSRWLATGELFF,TGTGCCAGCAGCCGATGGCTAGCGACCGGGGAGCTGTTTTTT
TRBJ2-7,NA,TRBV5-6,TRBD1,CASSTPGQGSYEQYF,TGTGCCAGCAGTACCCCGGGACAGGGGTCGTACGAGCAGTACTTC
TRBJ2-7,NA,TRBV6-5,TRBD1,CASSSGTASISYEQYF,TGTGCCAGCAGTTCCGGGACAGCCTCGATCTCCTACGAGCAGTACTTC
TRBJ2-3,NA,TRBV5-1,TRBD1,CASSLLQGSTDTQYF,TGCGCCAGCAGCTTGTTACAGGGGAGCACAGATACGCAGTATTTT
TRBJ1-1,NA,TRBV6-6,NA,CASLEYMNTEAFF,TGTGCCAGCCTAGAATACATGAACACTGAAGCTTTCTTT
TRBJ1-1,NA,TRBV19,TRBD1,CASSIGRTGVAFF,TGTGCCAGTAGTATTGGACGGACAGGGGTGGCTTTCTTT
TRBJ2-6,NA,TRBV5-1,NA,CASSLGPTETILSGANVLTF,TGCGCCAGCAGCTTGGGCCCGACAGAGACGATCCTCTCTGGGGCCAACGTCCTGACTTTC
TRBJ2-2,NA,TRBV6-5,NA,CASSMFRSDTGELFF,TGTGCCAGCAGTATGTTCAGGTCAGACACCGGGGAGCTGTTTTTT